The T cell receptor (beta chain) described here comes from a study of human T cells and chemical hapten exposure. Whole-study context: How much TCR each sample yielded varied, mostly because pooled library volumes differed slightly.

This clonotype occurred a few times. Germline V lookup: CDR1 SGHNT, CDR2 YYREEE (reference sequence). The CDR3 runs to 17 residues. J lost 2 bases, V lost 4 bases, and 11 bases had no gene match. Unfractionated whole blood yielded total RNA. Per the original data handling: Ranging from about 20,000 to 690,600, TCR counts per sample had a median value of about 96,000. TCRdb passed the 5' RACE reads through MiXCR, listing each CDR3 protein once. These V and J calls originate from TCRdb's pipeline instead of the authors' own analysis. The repertoire has about 140,000 distinct CDR3 sequences, about 4.3% of them found once; the top ten carry roughly 1.4%.

The chain links TRBV5-4 to TRBJ2-3, with TRBD2 matching over 9 bases. The source of this sequence is a female donor in good health. The CDR3 DNA reads TGTGCCAGCAGCAGGGAACTAGCGGGCCCTAACACAGATACGCAGTATTTT. Its translation is CASSRELAGPNTDTQYF.